The 13 T cell receptor beta chains given below trace back to one sample, sequenced in a study. MiXCR, applied by TCRdb to the 5' RACE reads, yields one record per CDR3 protein. Of around 57,000 distinct CDR3 sequences detected, 28% appear once; the ten largest clones hold 3.2%. The specimen was tumor-infiltrating memory CD4+ T cells sorted from the breast tumor. Subset indicated: memory CD4+ T cells, CD4+CD45RO+CD25-. Receptors originate from a female donor with breast cancer.

This clonotype was counted a few times. The chain employs TRBV7-8 and TRBJ2-4, with D maybe TRBD1 (6 bases). The germline V gene has CDR1 SGHVS and CDR2 FQNEAQ. The CDR3 is 18 amino acids. V lost 5 bases, J lost 1 base, and 21 bases lay in between. The CDR3 DNA reads as TGTGCCAGCAGCCCGGACAGAGCCCTGCCTCGTGCCAAAAACATTCAGTACTTC. Translation: CASSPDRALPRAKNIQYF.

This sequence joins TRBV19 and TRBJ2-5, with 9 bases identical to TRBD1. The CDR3 length is 17 residues. The germline V gene encodes CDR1 LNHDA and CDR2 SQIVND (reference sequence). The ends lost 5 bases at V and 1 base at J; junction bases unmatched: 11. For the CDR3, the DNA is TGTGCCAGTAGTTTACCTCATACAGGGGGCGGCCAAGAGACCCAGTACTTC. Translated: CASSLPHTGGGQETQYF.

With respect to this clonotype: Being one base from a much bigger clone, this may be a read error. The gene calls are TRBV24-1 and TRBJ2-7, with D tentatively TRBD1 (6 bases). The length of the CDR3 is 15 residues. CDR1 is KGHDR and CDR2 is SFDVKD in the germline V gene. CDR3 bases: TGTGTCACCAGTGATACAAGACAGGAACCCTACGAGCAGTACTTC. This sequence encodes CVTSDTRQEPYEQYF.

This clonotype was recorded many times. The chain joins TRBV7-9 to TRBJ2-5; 8 positions agree with TRBD1. There are 14 residues in the CDR3. Germline V gives CDR1 SEHNR, CDR2 FQNEAQ (reference sequence). The V and J ends lost 6 bases and 2 bases, in that order; junction bases with no gene match: 5. The CDR3 sequence: CASRRRGPQETQYF. Here the CDR3 DNA reads TGTGCCAGCAGACGCAGGGGGCCGCAAGAGACCCAGTACTTC.

V gene TRBV20-1 combines with J gene TRBJ1-5; D is perhaps TRBD1 (6 bases). Germline V lookup: CDR1 DFQATT, CDR2 SNEGSKA (reference sequence). This CDR3 comprises 13 residues. V was trimmed by 4 bases and J by 6 bases, leaving 13 bases between them. The CDR3 coding sequence is TGCAGTGCTAAACAGGGCGGGGGTCAGCCCCAGCATTTT. It is translated as CSAKQGGGQPQHF.

V and J are TRBV4-3 and TRBJ2-1; D is possibly TRBD1 (6 bases). Trimming shortened V by 3 bases and J by 6 bases, and 15 bases separated the two germline ends. The germline V gene has CDR1 LGHNA and CDR2 YSLEER. The CDR3 contains 15 residues. CDR3 sequence (DNA): TGCGCCAGCAGCCAGAACCTAGGGGGTTTCAATGAGCAGTTCTTC. Translation: CASSQNLGGFNEQFF.

This clonotype was detected a few times. The chain links TRBV20-1 to TRBJ2-7; tentatively, D is TRBD2 (5 bases). The germline V gene encodes CDR1 DFQATT and CDR2 SNEGSKA (reference sequence). The CDR3 is 13 amino acids. V was trimmed by 3 bases and J by 5 bases, leaving 14 bases between them. The CDR3 region has the DNA TGCAGTGCTAGTTTACCGGGGTTAGACGAGCAGTACTTC. It codes for CSASLPGLDEQYF.

Notes on this clonotype: This sequence may be a read error, since a much larger clone differs from it by one base. V is TRBV5-6 and J is TRBJ2-1; D remains unclear. Germline V gene sequence: CDR1 SGHDT, CDR2 YYEEEE. The CDR3 sequence is 11 residues long. The CDR3 here is CASGFEYEQFF. CDR3 nucleotide sequence: TGTGCCAGCGGCTTTGAGTATGAGCAGTTCTTC.

The chain combines TRBV19 with TRBJ2-1; 10 nucleotides agree with TRBD2. The V segment lost 5 bases and the J segment 10 bases; nucleotides outside the gene matches: 11. The CDR3 runs to 15 residues. Germline lookup yields CDR1 LNHDA and CDR2 SQIVND (reference sequence). The CDR3 coding sequence is TGTGCCAGTAGTCGGGGTAGCGGGAGGTCGTTAGAGCAGTTCTTC. Protein: CASSRGSGRSLEQFF.

The V call is TRBV7-2, the J call TRBJ1-2; D ambiguous. The CDR3 covers 17 residues. Per germline, CDR1 SGHTA and CDR2 FQGNSA. V was pared by 1 base and J by 0 bases, with 15 bases between. Here the CDR3 reads CASSLGRRESANYGYTF. The CDR3, as DNA: TGTGCCAGCAGCTTAGGACGCCGGGAGTCGGCTAACTATGGCTACACCTTC.

V usage is TRBV5-1 and J usage is TRBJ2-5; TRBD1 aligns across 10 bases. J gave up 3 bases and V 3 bases, and 5 bases lay outside the gene matches. Germline CDR1 and CDR2: SGHRS and YFSETQ. This CDR3 contains 15 residues. The CDR3 DNA sequence: TGCGCCAGCAGCTCGGCCGGGACAGGGGAAGAGACCCAGTACTTC. This codes for CASSSAGTGEETQYF.

This clonotype turned up a few times. This chain uses TRBV18 with TRBJ2-7; no reliable D call. Trimming cost V 3 bases and J 3 bases, with 3 bases left between them. The CDR3 totals 11 residues. CDR1 KGHSH and CDR2 LQKENI come from the germline V gene. The CDR3 region is CASSPGYEQYF. In DNA, the CDR3 is TGTGCCAGCTCACCTGGCTACGAGCAGTACTTC.

The chain has TRBV20-1 and TRBJ1-1; 7 bases are a match to TRBD1. Trimming cost V 3 bases and J 3 bases; bases outside gene matches: 4. The V gene's germline CDR1 is DFQATT and CDR2 SNEGSKA (reference sequence). This CDR3 spans 13 amino acids. The CDR3 protein is CSASAQGDTEAFF. In nucleotides, the CDR3 is TGCAGTGCTAGTGCCCAGGGGGACACTGAAGCTTTCTTT.